This T cell receptor (beta chain) was identified in a study of blood T cell repertoires in COVID-19 (dated by TCRdb to 2020 to 2022). At the level of the whole study: Samples covering the acute and convalescent phases of COVID-19 were provided by collaborators in the United States, Italy and Spain. The prospective study material was composed of cDNA or gDNA derived from T cells, B-cell-depleted T cells, or PBMCs. Subjects who had been exposed to COVID-19, were actively infected with it, or had recovered from it provided the deeply sampled blood TCRbeta repertoires that made up the dataset. The repertoires were made available in a free public database intended to serve as a resource for research on the immune response to SARS-CoV-2. Samples were obtained from the ongoing ImmuneRACE study (first 160 participants) and from 950 to 1,500 subjects provided by 6 global collaborators. Sample metadata almost always included a de-identified subject ID, COVID-19 status, age in years and sex. HLA class I and class II types, where available, came from metadata supplied by the sample provider rather than from assay-based typing. Broad study findings and their caveats: How much clinical and demographic metadata was included differed by source and by participant, and the metadata was provided uncurated.

As concerns this clone: No antigen is known for it. Base qualities were left out, and no much larger clone turns up one base away.

Measured from the cysteine to the phenylalanine, the CDR3 is 15 residues long. The sequence is cut down to CDR3 DNA, 45 bases in frame from base 1. Germline trimming amounts to 2 bases on V and 6 bases on J, with 2 as the count of junction bases outside the gene matches. For CDR1 and CDR2, the germline V gene lists SNHLY and FYNNEI. TCRbeta CDR3 regions were amplified from genomic DNA by means of the immunoSEQ Assay, a bias-controlled multiplex PCR. Per the authors' processing: The number of nucleated cells in each sample was estimated from the amplification of reference gene primers within the assay. To quantify the absolute abundance of each unique TCRbeta CDR3 rearrangement, sequence reads were collapsed and filtered. Productive Simpson clonality was computed per sample as the square root of Simpson's diversity index over productive rearrangements. As stored in TCRdb, this immuneACCESS dataset retains in-frame rearrangements with V and J assigned. A fraction of the clones does not appear; measured against another copy, unresolved V genes explain less than half of the discrepancy, and the remainder lacks a known reason. Clonal size and the V and J genes are those of that table, whereas D and trimming came from the DNA. The table for this sample lists about 160,000 clones; around 87% of them were counted only once. The biggest ten clones account for roughly 6.1% of the sample.

Collaborating institutions collected whole blood in K2EDTA tubes following their own protocols. For TCRbeta analysis, collaborators shipped samples in one of three forms: frozen whole blood, isolated PBMCs, or DNA extracted from either of those sample types. The chain joins TRBV2 to TRBJ1-6, and 9 junction bases match TRBD1. Sequencing input: peripheral blood. This sequence originates from an elderly man with acute or convalescent COVID-19. The sequenced DNA is TGTGCCAGCAGTGAAAGGACAGGGGTTAATTCACCCCTCCACTTT. Its product reads: CASSERTGVNSPLHF.